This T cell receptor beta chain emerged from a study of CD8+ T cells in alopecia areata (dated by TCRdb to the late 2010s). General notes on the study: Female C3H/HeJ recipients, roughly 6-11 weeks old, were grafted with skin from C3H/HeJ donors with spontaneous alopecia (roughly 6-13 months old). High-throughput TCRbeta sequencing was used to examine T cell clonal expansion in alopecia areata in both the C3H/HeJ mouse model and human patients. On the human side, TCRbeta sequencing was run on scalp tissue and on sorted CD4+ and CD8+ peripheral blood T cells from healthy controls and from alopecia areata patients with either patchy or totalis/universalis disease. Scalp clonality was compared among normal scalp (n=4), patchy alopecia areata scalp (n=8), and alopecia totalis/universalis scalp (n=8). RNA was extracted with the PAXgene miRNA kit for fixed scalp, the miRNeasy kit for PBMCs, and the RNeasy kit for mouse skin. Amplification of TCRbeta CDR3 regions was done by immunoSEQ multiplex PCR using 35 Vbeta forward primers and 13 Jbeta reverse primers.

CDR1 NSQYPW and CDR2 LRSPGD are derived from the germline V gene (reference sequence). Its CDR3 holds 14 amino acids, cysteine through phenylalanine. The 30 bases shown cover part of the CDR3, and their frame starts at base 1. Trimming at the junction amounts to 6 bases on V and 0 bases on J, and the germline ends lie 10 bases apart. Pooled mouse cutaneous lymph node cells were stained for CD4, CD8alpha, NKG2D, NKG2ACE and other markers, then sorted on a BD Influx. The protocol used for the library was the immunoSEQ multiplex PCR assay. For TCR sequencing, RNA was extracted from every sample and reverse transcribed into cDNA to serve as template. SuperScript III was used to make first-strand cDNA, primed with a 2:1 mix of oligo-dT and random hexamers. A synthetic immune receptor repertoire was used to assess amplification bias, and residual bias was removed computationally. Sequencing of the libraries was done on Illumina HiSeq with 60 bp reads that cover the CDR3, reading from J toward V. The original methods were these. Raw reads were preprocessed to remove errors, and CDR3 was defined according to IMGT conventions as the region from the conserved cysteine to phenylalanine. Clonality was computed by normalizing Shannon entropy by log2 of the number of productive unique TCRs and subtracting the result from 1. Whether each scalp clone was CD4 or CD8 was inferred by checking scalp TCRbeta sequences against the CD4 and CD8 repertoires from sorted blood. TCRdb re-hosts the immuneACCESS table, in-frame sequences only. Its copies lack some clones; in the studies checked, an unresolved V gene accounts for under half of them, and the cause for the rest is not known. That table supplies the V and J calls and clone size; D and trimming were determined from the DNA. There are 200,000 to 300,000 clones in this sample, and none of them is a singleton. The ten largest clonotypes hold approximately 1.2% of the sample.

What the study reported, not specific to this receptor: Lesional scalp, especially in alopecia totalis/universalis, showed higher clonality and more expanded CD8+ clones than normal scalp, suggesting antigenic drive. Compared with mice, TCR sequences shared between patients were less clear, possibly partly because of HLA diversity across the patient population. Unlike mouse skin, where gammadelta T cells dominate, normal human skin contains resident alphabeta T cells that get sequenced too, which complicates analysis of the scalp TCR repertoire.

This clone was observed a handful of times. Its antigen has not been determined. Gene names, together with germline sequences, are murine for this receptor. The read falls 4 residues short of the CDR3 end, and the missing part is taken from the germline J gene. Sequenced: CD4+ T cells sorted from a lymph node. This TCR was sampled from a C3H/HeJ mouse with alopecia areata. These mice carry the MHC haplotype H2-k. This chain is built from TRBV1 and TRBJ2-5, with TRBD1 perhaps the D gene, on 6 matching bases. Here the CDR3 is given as CTCRGQFNQDTQYF. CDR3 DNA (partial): TGCACCTGCAGAGGACAGTTTAACCAAGAC.